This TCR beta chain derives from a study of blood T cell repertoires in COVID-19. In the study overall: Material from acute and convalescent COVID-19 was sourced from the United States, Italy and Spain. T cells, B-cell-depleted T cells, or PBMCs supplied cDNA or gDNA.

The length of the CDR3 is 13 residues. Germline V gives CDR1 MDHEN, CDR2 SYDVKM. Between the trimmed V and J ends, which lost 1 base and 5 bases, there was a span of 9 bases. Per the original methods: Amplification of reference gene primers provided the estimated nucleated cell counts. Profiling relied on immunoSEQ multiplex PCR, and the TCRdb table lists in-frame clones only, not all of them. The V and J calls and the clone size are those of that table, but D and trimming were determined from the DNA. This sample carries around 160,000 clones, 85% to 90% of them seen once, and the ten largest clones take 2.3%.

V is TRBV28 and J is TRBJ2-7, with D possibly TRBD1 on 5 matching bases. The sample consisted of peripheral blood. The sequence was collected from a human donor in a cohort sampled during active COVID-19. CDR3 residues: CASSLSGRDEQYF. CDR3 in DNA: TGTGCCAGCAGTTTATCCGGCAGGGACGAGCAGTACTTC.